Listed here is a single TCR beta chain. These data are taken from a study of CD8 T cells in Susac syndrome. This CDR3 contains 14 residues. Germline loops: CDR1 GTSNPN, CDR2 SVGIG (reference sequence). Trimming stripped 0 bases from V and 5 bases from J, with 13 bases between. The authors reverse transcribed roughly 0.5 to 1 ug RNA with random hexamers. MiXCR, applied by TCRdb to the immunoSEQ multiplex PCR reads, yields one record per CDR3 protein. The sample records about 140,000 distinct CDR3 sequences, approximately 95% being singletons. The rearrangement joins TRBV30 to TRBJ1-2; D perhaps matches TRBD1 (6 bases). The sequence derives from a human donor with multiple sclerosis. Material for sequencing was CD4+ T cells from PBMCs. CDR3 loop: CAWSVGNRVYGYTF. The CDR3 coding sequence is TGTGCCTGGAGTGTGGGAAACAGGGTGTATGGCTACACCTTC. The entire variable domain, with the rest obtained from reference TRBV30 and TRBJ1-2, is as follows: SQTIHQWPATLVQPVGSPLSLECTVEGTSNPNLYWYRQAAGRGLQLLFYSVGIGQISSEVPQNLSASRPQDRQFILSSKKLLLSDSGFYLCAWSVGNRVYGYTFGSGTRLTVV.